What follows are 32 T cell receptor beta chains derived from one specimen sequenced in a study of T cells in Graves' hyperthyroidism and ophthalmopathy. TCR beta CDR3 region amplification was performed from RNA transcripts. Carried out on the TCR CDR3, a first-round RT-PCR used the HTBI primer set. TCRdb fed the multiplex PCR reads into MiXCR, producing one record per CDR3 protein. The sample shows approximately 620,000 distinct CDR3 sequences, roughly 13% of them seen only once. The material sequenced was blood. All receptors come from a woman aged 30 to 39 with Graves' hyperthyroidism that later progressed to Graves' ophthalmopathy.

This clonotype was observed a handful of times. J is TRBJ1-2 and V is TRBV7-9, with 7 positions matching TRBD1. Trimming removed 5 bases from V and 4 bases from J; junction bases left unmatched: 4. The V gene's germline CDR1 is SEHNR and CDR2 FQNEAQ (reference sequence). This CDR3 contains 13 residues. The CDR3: CASSAGTVYGYTF. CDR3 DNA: TGTGCCAGCAGCGCCGGGACAGTCTATGGCTACACCTTC.

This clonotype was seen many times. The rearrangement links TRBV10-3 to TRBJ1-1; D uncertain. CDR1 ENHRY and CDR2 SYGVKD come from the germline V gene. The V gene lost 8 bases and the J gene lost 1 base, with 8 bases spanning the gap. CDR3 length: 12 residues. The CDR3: CAISPGNTEAFF. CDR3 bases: TGTGCCATCTCTCCAGGGAACACTGAAGCTTTCTTT.

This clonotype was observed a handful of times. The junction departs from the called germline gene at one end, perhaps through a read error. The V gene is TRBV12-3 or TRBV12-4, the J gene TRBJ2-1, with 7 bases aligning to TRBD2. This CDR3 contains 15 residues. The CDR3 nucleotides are TGTGCCAGCAGTCCTCAAGCGGGGTCCTACAATGAGCAGCTCTTC. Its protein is CASSPQAGSYNEQLF.

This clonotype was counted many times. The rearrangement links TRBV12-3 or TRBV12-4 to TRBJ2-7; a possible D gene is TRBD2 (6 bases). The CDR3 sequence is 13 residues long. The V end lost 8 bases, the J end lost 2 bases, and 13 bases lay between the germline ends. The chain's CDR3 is CASVGGKTYEQYF. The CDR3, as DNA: TGTGCCAGCGTCGGAGGGAAAACCTACGAGCAGTACTTC.

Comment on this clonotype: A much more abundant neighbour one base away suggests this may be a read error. In DNA form, the CDR3 reads TGTGCCAGTAGTGAAGGAGCGGGGGGGGGGACCCAGTACTTC. Translated: CASSEGAGGGTQYF. The V gene is TRBV19, the J gene TRBJ2-5; 10 nucleotides align to TRBD2. Unmatched junction bases numbered 7, after V lost 5 bases and J lost 7 bases. The CDR3 is 14 residues long. Per germline, CDR1 LNHDA and CDR2 SQIVND (reference sequence).

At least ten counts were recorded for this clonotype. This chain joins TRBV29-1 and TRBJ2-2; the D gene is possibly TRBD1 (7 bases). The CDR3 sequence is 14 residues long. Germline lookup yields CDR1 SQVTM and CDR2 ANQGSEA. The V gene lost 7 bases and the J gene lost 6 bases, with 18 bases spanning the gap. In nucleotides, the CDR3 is TGCAGCGCCGCGGAGGGGGCGACGTCCGGGGAGCTGTTTTTT. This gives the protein CSAAEGATSGELFF.

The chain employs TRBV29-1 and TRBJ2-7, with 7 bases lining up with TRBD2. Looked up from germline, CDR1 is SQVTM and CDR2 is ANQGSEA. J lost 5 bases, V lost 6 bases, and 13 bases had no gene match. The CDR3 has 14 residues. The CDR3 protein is CSVAKRREWNEQYF. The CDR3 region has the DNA TGCAGCGTCGCAAAACGGCGGGAGTGGAACGAGCAGTACTTC.

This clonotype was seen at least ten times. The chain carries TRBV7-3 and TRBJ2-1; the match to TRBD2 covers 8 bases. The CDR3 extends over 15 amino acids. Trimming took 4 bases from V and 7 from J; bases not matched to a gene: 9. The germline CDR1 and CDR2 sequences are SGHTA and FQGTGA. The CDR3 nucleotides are TGTGCCAGCAGCTCCTTAGCGGGAAGGGGTAATGAGCAGTTCTTC. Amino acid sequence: CASSSLAGRGNEQFF. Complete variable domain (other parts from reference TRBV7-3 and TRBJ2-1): GAGVSQTPSNKVTEKGKYVELRCDPISGHTALYWYRQSLGQGPEFLIYFQGTGAADDSGLPNDRFFAVRPEGSVSTLKIQRTERGDSAVYLCASSSLAGRGNEQFFGPGTRLTVL.

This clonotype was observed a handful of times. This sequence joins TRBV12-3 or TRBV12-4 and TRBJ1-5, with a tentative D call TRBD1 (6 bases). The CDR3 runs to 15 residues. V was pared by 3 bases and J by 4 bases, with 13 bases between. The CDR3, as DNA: TGTGCCAGCAGTTTTGCAGGACAGTATAATCAGCCCCAGCATTTT. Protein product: CASSFAGQYNQPQHF.

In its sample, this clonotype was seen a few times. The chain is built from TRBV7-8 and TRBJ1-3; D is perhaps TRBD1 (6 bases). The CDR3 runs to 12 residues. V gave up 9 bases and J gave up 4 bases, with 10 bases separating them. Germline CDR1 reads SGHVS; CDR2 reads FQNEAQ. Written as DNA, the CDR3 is TGTGCCAGTGGGACACAGGGAAACACCATATATTTT. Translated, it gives CASGTQGNTIYF.

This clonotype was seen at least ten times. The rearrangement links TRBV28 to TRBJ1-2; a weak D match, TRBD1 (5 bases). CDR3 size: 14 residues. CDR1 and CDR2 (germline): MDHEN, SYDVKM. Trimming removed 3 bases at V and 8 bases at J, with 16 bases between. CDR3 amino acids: CASSFGREGNGYTF. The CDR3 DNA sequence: TGTGCCAGCAGTTTCGGCAGGGAAGGAAACGGCTACACCTTC.

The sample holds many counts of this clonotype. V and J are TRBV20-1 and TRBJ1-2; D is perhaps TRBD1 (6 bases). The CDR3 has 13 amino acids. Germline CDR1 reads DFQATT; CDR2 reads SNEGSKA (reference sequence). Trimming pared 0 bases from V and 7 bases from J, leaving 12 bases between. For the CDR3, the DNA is TGCAGTGCTAGAGATGGAGGGGGTGCTGGCTACACCTTC. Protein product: CSARDGGGAGYTF.

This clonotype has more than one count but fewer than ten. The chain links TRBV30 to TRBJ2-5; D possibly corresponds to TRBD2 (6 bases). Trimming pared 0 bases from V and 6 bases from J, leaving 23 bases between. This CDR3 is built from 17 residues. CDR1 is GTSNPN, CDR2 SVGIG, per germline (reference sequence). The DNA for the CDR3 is TGTGCCTGGAGTGTCTCCGGGACTCGCGGGATTGAAAAGACCCAGTACTTC. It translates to CAWSVSGTRGIEKTQYF. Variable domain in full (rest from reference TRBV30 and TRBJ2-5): SQTIHQWPATLVQPVGSPLSLECTVEGTSNPNLYWYRQAAGRGLQLLFYSVGIGQISSEVPQNLSASRPQDRQFILSSKKLLLSDSGFYLCAWSVSGTRGIEKTQYFGPGTRLLVL.

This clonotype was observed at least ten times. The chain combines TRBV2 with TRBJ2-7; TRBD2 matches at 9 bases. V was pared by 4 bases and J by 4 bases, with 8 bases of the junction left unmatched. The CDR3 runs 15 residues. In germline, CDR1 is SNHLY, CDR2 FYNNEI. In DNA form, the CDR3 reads TGTGCCAGCAGTGTGGCGGGAGGGCCAGTTTACGAGCAGTACTTC. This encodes CASSVAGGPVYEQYF.

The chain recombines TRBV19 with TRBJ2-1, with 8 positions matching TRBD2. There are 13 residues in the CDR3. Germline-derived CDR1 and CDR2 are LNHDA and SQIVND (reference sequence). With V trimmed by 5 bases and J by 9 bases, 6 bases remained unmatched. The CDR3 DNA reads TGTGCCAGTAGTCATGGACTAGCAATTGAGCAGTTCTTC. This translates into CASSHGLAIEQFF.

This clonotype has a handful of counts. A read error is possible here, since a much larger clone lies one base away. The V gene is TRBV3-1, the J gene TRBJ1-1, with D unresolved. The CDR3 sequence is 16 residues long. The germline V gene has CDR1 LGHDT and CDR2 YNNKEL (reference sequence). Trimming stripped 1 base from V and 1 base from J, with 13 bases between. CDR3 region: CASSQAGESTNTEAFF. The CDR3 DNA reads TGTGCCAGCAGCCAAGCAGGTGAGAGCACGAACACTGAAGCTTTCTTT.

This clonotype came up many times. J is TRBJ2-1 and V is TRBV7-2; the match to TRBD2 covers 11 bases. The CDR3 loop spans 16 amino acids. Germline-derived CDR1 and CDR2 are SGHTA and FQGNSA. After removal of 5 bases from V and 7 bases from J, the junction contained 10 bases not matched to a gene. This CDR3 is CASSKNSGRAGNEQFF. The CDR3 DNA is TGTGCCAGCAGCAAAAATAGCGGGAGGGCCGGTAATGAGCAGTTCTTC. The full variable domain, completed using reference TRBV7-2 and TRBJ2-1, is GAGVSQSPSNKVTEKGKDVELRCDPISGHTALYWYRQSLGQGLEFLIYFQGNSAPDKSGLPSDRFSAERTGGSVSTLTIQRTQQEDSAVYLCASSKNSGRAGNEQFFGPGTRLTVL.

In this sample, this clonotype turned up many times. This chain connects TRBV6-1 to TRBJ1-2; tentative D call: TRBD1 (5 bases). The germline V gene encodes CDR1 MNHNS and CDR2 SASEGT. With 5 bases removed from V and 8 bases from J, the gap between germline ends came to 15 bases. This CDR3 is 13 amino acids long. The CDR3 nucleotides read TGTGCCAGCAGTCTAGGGGAGGAAGTGGGCTACACCTTC. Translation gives CASSLGEEVGYTF.

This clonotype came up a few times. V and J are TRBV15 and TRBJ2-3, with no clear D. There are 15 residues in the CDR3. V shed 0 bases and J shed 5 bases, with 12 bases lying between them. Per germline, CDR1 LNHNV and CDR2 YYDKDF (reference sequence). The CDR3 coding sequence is TGTGCCACCAGCAGAGATAAAGGGATAGGAGATACGCAGTATTTT. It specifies CATSRDKGIGDTQYF.

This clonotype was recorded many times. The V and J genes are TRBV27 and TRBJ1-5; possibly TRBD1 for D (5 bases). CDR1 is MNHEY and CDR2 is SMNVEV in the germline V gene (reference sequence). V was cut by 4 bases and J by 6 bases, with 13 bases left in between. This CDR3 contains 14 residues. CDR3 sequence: CASSWGDGGQPQHF. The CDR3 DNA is TGTGCCAGCAGTTGGGGTGATGGGGGTCAGCCCCAGCATTTT.

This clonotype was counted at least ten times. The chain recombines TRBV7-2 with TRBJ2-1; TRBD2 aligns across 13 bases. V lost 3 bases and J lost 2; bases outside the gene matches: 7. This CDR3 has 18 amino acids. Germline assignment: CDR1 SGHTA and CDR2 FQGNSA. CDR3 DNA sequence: TGTGCCAGCAGCTTCTGGACTAGCGGGAGTTACGCCTACAATGAGCAGTTCTTC. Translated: CASSFWTSGSYAYNEQFF.

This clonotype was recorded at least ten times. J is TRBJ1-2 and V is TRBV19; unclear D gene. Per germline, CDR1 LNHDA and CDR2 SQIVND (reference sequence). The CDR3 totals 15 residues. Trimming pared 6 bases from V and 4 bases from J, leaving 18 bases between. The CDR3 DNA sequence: TGTGCCAGTAGAATCCTCGGACGGTCGATCTATGGCTACACCTTC. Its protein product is CASRILGRSIYGYTF.

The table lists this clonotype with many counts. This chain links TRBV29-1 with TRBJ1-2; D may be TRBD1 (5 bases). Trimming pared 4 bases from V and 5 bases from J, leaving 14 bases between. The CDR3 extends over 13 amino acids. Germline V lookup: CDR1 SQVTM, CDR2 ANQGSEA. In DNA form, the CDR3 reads TGCAGCGTTGTGGGGGGAGGGAAGTATGGCTACACCTTC. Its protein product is CSVVGGGKYGYTF. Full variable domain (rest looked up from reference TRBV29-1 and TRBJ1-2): SAVISQKPSRDICQRGTSLTIQCQVDSQVTMMFWYRQQPGQSLTLIATANQGSEATYESGFVIDKFPISRPNLTFSTLTVSNMSPEDSSIYLCSVVGGGKYGYTFGSGTRLTVV.

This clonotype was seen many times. CDR3 in DNA: TGTGCCAGCAGTGGACTAGCGGGAGGGCCAAGAGGTGGCTACAATGAGCAGTTCTTC. As protein: CASSGLAGGPRGGYNEQFF. The chain links TRBV2 to TRBJ2-1; 14 nucleotides line up with TRBD2. CDR1 and CDR2 from the germline V gene are SNHLY and FYNNEI. CDR3 length equals 19 residues. The V gene end was trimmed by 4 bases and the J gene end by 3 bases; junction bases not matched to a gene: 11.

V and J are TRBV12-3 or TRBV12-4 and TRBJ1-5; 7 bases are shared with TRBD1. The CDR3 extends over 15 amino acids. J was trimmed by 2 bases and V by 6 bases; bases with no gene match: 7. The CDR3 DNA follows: TGTGCCAGCAGACCAGGGACAGTGGGCAATCAGCCCCAGCATTTT. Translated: CASRPGTVGNQPQHF.

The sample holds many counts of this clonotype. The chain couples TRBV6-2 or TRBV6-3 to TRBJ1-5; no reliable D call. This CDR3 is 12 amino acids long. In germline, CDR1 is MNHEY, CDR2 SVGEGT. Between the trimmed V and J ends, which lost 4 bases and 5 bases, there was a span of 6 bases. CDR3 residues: CASSSFDQPQHF. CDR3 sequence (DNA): TGTGCCAGCAGTTCCTTTGATCAGCCCCAGCATTTT.

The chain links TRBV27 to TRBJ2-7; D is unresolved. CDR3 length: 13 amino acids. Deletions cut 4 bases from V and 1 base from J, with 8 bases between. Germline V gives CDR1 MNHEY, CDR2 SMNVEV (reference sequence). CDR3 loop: CASSSKVSYEQYF. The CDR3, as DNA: TGTGCCAGCAGTTCTAAGGTTTCCTACGAGCAGTACTTC.

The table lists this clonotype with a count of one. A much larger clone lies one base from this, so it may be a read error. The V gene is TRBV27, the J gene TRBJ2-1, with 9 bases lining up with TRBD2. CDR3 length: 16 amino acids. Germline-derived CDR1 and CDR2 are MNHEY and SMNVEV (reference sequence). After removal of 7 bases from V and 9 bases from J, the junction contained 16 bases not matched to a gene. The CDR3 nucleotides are TGTGCCAGCAAGGCGGGAGGGGGGGCTTCTCGGAGTGAGCAGTTCTTC. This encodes CASKAGGGASRSEQFF.

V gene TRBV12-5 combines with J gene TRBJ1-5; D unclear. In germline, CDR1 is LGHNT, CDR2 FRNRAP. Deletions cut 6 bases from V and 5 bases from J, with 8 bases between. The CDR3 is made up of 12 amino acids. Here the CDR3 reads CASGFGDQPQHF. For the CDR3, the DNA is TGTGCTAGTGGCTTCGGGGATCAGCCCCAGCATTTT.

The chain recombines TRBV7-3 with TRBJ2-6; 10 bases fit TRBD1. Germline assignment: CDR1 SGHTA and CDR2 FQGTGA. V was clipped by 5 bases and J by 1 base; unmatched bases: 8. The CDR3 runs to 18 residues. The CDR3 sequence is CASSRAGDRGSGANVLTF. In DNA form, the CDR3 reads TGTGCCAGCAGCCGCGCCGGGGACAGGGGATCTGGGGCCAACGTCCTGACTTTC.

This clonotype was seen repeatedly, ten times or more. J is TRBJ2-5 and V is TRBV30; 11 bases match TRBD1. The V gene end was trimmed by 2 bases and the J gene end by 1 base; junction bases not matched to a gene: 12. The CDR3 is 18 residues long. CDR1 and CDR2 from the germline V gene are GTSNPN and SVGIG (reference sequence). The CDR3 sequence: CAWSLPRTGGPFQETQYF. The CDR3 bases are TGTGCCTGGAGTCTACCCCGGACAGGGGGCCCCTTCCAAGAGACCCAGTACTTC.

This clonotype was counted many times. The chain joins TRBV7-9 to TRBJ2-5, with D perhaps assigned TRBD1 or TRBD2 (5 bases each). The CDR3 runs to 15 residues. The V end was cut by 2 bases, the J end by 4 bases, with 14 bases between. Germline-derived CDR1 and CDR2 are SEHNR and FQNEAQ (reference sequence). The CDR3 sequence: CASSLLPGRGETQYF. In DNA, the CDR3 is TGTGCCAGCAGCTTACTTCCGGGACGAGGAGAGACCCAGTACTTC.